The rows below give T cell receptor beta chains drawn from one sample of a study of cytomegalovirus exposure and HLA in healthy donors. Produced via immunoSEQ multiplex PCR; TCRdb's table is partial and in-frame only. The profile shows approximately 220,000 clones, approximately 87% of them singletons. The sample comprised PBMCs. These receptors originate from a man aged 18 to 30 in good health and CMV-seronegative. Each CDR3 is given with its conserved first and last residue. Each record gives: CDR3 protein, CDR3 DNA, D gene, V gene, CDR3 length, J gene, clone size. A D gene is named only where the DNA matches it firmly. Size is stated for part of the rows, as once, few or many counts, or as a class when the clone is expanded.

CASSITGGGDDEDGYTF | TGTGCCAGTAGTATCACAGGAGGGGGGGACGATGAGGATGGCTACACCTTC | - | TRBV19 | 17 | TRBJ1-2 | -
CSGTENTEAFF | TGCAGCGGGACAGAGAACACTGAAGCTTTCTTT | - | TRBV29-1 | 11 | TRBJ1-1 | -
CASSESGSGNTIYF | TGTGCCAGCAGCGAATCGGGCTCTGGAAACACCATATATTTT | - | TRBV7-9 | 14 | TRBJ1-3 | -
CASSPGTGGVFGYTF | TGCGCCAGCAGCCCCGGGACAGGGGGCGTATTTGGCTACACCTTC | TRBD1 | TRBV4-1 | 15 | TRBJ1-2 | -
CASSEGTNTEAFF | TGTGCCAGCAGTGAGGGCACGAACACTGAAGCTTTCTTT | - | TRBV2 | 13 | TRBJ1-1 | -
CASTKGQSAFF | TGCGCCAGCACCAAGGGACAGTCGGCTTTCTTT | TRBD1 | TRBV5-1 | 11 | TRBJ1-1 | -
CASRSPGLAGLEQFF | TGTGCCAGCAGGTCCCCGGGACTAGCGGGGCTTGAGCAGTTCTTC | TRBD2 | TRBV11-2 | 15 | TRBJ2-1 | -
CASSLIGTEGTEAFF | TGTGCCAGCAGTCTCATCGGGACGGAGGGCACTGAAGCTTTCTTT | - | TRBV6-5 | 15 | TRBJ1-1 | once
CASSQGGQLSPTDTQYF | TGCGCCAGCAGCCAAGGGGGACAGCTTAGCCCCACAGATACGCAGTATTTT | TRBD1 | TRBV4-3 | 17 | TRBJ2-3 | once
CASSVSQGVYEQFF | TGTGCCAGCAGCGTAAGCCAGGGGGTCTATGAGCAGTTCTTC | TRBD1 | TRBV9 | 14 | TRBJ2-1 | -
CASSQEAGTAQFF | TGCGCCAGCAGCCAAGAAGCCGGGACAGCGCAGTTCTTC | TRBD1 | TRBV4-3 | 13 | TRBJ2-1 | -
CASSFVREYGYTF | TGTGCCAGCAGTTTCGTAAGGGAGTATGGCTACACCTTC | - | TRBV28 | 13 | TRBJ1-2 | -
CASSLWGGSTNEKLFF | TGCGCCAGCAGTCTGTGGGGGGGCTCGACTAATGAAAAACTGTTTTTT | - | TRBV5-1 | 16 | TRBJ1-4 | -
CASSLSSHQETQYF | TGCGCCAGCAGCCTGTCGAGTCACCAAGAGACCCAGTACTTC | - | TRBV5-1 | 14 | TRBJ2-5 | -
CASSLGGGLDSPLHF | TGCGCCAGCAGCTTGGGAGGGGGGCTCGATTCACCCCTCCACTTT | - | TRBV4-3 | 15 | TRBJ1-6 | -
CASYPGQLNTEAFF | TGTGCCAGCTATCCCGGTCAATTGAACACTGAAGCTTTCTTT | - | TRBV27 | 14 | TRBJ1-1 | -
CAWSVQGNTEAFF | TGTGCCTGGAGTGTACAGGGGAACACTGAAGCTTTCTTT | - | TRBV30 | 13 | TRBJ1-1 | -
CASSLGSPGNQPQHF | TGTGCCAGCAGTTTGGGTAGCCCGGGCAATCAGCCCCAGCATTTT | - | TRBV27 | 15 | TRBJ1-5 | -
CASSPPSGTDTQYF | TGTGCCAGCAGCCCTCCGAGCGGCACAGATACGCAGTATTTT | - | TRBV7-9 | 14 | TRBJ2-3 | -
CASSIDSLLAKNIQYF | TGCGCCAGCAGCATAGACTCCTTGCTAGCCAAAAACATTCAGTACTTC | - | TRBV5-1 | 16 | TRBJ2-4 | -
CASSLLNLAGGGSFYNEQFF | TGTGCCAGCAGCCTCCTTAATCTAGCGGGAGGAGGCTCCTTCTACAATGAGCAGTTCTTC | TRBD2 | TRBV27 | 20 | TRBJ2-1 | -
CASSSPGQGSTDTQYF | TGTGCCAGCAGTTCACCGGGACAGGGGAGCACAGATACGCAGTATTTT | TRBD1 | TRBV28 | 16 | TRBJ2-3 | -
CASSTSGSGYEQYF | TGTGCCAGCAGCACTAGCGGGAGCGGATACGAGCAGTACTTC | TRBD2 | TRBV7-2 | 14 | TRBJ2-7 | -
CASSSQQAPYEQYF | TGTGCCAGCAGCTCCCAACAGGCCCCCTACGAGCAGTACTTC | - | TRBV5-4 | 14 | TRBJ2-7 | once
CASSLDGASGVGNEQFF | TGTGCCAGCAGCTTAGATGGGGCTAGCGGGGTGGGGAATGAGCAGTTCTTC | TRBD2 | TRBV13 | 17 | TRBJ2-1 | once
CASGTSAQWEQYF | TGTGCCAGCGGGACTAGCGCGCAGTGGGAGCAGTACTTC | TRBD2 | TRBV7-9 | 13 | TRBJ2-7 | -
CASSLTGGLYEQYF | TGTGCCAGCAGCTTAACAGGGGGCTTATACGAGCAGTACTTC | TRBD1 | TRBV5-4 | 14 | TRBJ2-7 | -
CASSYLGSGTGAHEQYF | TGTGCCAGCAGTTACTTGGGGTCCGGGACAGGGGCCCACGAGCAGTACTTC | TRBD1 | TRBV27 | 17 | TRBJ2-7 | -
CASRETGNSYEQYF | TGTGCCAGCAGGGAGACAGGGAACTCCTACGAGCAGTACTTC | TRBD1 | TRBV2 | 14 | TRBJ2-7 | few
CASSHRTSTGETQYF | TGCGCCAGCAGCCATAGGACTAGCACGGGAGAGACCCAGTACTTC | TRBD2 | TRBV4-3 | 15 | TRBJ2-5 | -
CASGARGMFEKLFF | TGTGCCAGCGGAGCCAGGGGTATGTTTGAAAAACTGTTTTTT | - | TRBV27 | 14 | TRBJ1-4 | -
CATSSRWEDTEAFF | TGTGCCACCAGCAGCCGATGGGAGGACACTGAAGCTTTCTTT | - | TRBV15 | 14 | TRBJ1-1 | -
CASSPGGAGGYGYTF | TGTGCCAGCAGTCCGGGGGGGGCCGGCGGCTATGGCTACACCTTC | - | TRBV28 | 15 | TRBJ1-2 | -
CASSYPDRVTAFF | TGTGCCAGCAGTTACCCGGACAGGGTCACAGCTTTCTTT | TRBD1 | TRBV6-5 | 13 | TRBJ1-1 | -
CASSKGQGFYGYTF | TGTGCCAGCAGCAAAGGACAGGGGTTCTATGGCTACACCTTC | TRBD1 | TRBV6-1 | 14 | TRBJ1-2 | -